This T cell receptor (beta chain) was documented in a study of blood T cell repertoires in COVID-19. The germline gives CDR1 MNHNS, CDR2 SASEGT. The CDR3 loop spans 14 amino acids. The V end lost 0 bases, the J end lost 4 bases, and 9 bases lay between the germline ends. Original methodology: Estimated nucleated cell counts came from reference gene primer amplification. Assay: immunoSEQ multiplex PCR; the TCRdb copy retains only in-frame clones and omits some. The V and J calls and clone size were taken over from that table, and D and trimming were inferred from the DNA. This sample carries about 140,000 clones, 75% to 80% of them seen once, and the ten largest clones take about 9.4%.

The clonotype comes from a woman aged 45-65 years with active or convalescent COVID-19. The gene calls are TRBV6-1 and TRBJ1-1, with D possibly TRBD1 on 6 matching bases. Sequenced: peripheral blood. This chain's CDR3 is CASSEAQGRTEAFF. The CDR3 DNA reads TGTGCCAGCAGTGAAGCGCAGGGGCGCACTGAAGCTTTCTTT.